These 9 T cell receptor beta chains originate from one sample sequenced in a study of early T cells in non-severe SARS-CoV-2 infection (dated by TCRdb to the early 2020s). Library creation used 5' RACE. TCRdb lists the instrument as NextSeq 500. TCRdb reran the public reads through fastp at Q25 and MiXCR, keeping productive beta chains. Records with the same CDR3 protein are collapsed into one entry carrying the most frequent genes and DNA. This sample has about 90,000 distinct CDR3 sequences in its table, and around 12% of those were observed once. The ten largest clones represent nearly 4.5% of the sample. Source: whole blood, taken at baseline. The receptors were gathered from an adult who was a healthcare worker with PCR-confirmed SARS-CoV-2 infection or an uninfected control (not recorded which).

This chain links TRBV7-8 with TRBJ1-1; D remains unclear. This CDR3 is built from 12 residues. The V end was cut by 6 bases, the J end by 8 bases, with 13 bases between. The V gene's germline CDR1 is SGHVS and CDR2 FQNEAQ. CDR3 sequence reads: CASRLPGSEAFF. The DNA for the CDR3 is TGTGCCAGCAGGCTCCCTGGGTCCGAAGCTTTCTTT.

This clonotype was detected only a few times. The rearrangement links TRBV9 to TRBJ2-1, with D uncertain. The V and J ends lost 4 bases and 5 bases respectively, with 7 bases between them. CDR3 length: 12 residues. Germline CDR1 reads SGDLS; CDR2 reads YYNGEE. The CDR3 loop is CASSPQDNEQFF. The CDR3 bases are TGTGCCAGCAGCCCCCAGGACAATGAGCAGTTCTTC.

This clonotype occurred many times. The V call is TRBV5-1, the J call TRBJ2-5; 12 nucleotides line up with TRBD2. Trimming removed 3 bases from V and 1 base from J; junction bases left unmatched: 4. The CDR3 is made up of 16 amino acids. Germline CDR1 and CDR2: SGHRS and YFSETQ. CDR3 DNA: TGCGCCAGCAGCTCCGGACTAGCGGGGACCCAAGAGACCCAGTACTTC. Its protein product is CASSSGLAGTQETQYF.

The table lists this clonotype with many counts. This chain joins TRBV24-1 and TRBJ2-5, with 12 bases aligning to TRBD2. Germline CDR1 KGHDR, CDR2 SFDVKD. The CDR3 loop spans 16 amino acids. V lost 5 bases, J lost 5 bases, and 8 bases stayed unmatched. CDR3 DNA: TGTGCCACCAGTGGGCTAGCGGGAGGGGTCCAGGAGACCCAGTACTTC. Amino acids: CATSGLAGGVQETQYF.

This clonotype occurred a few times. This chain joins TRBV3-1 and TRBJ2-7; perhaps TRBD1 as D (5 bases). There are 13 residues in the CDR3. Trimming shortened V by 1 base and J by 3 bases, and 7 bases separated the two germline ends. The germline V gene has CDR1 LGHDT and CDR2 YNNKEL (reference sequence). The CDR3 DNA reads TGTGCCAGCAGCCAAGTTGACAGCTACGAGCAGTACTTC. Its translation: CASSQVDSYEQYF.

This clonotype came up a few times. At one end, the junction sequence differs from germline, possibly due to a read error. This chain links TRBV29-1 with TRBJ2-3; D remains unclear. Germline CDR1 reads SQVTM; CDR2 reads ANQGSEA. The CDR3 covers 13 residues. CDR3 coding DNA: TGCAGCGTTGAATGGTCCCCAATGGATAGGCAGTATTTT. Its protein product is CSVEWSPMDRQYF.

The J gene is TRBJ1-6, the V gene TRBV5-1, with D unresolved. The V and J ends lost 0 bases and 12 bases respectively, with 7 bases between them. CDR1 is SGHRS and CDR2 is YFSETQ in the germline V gene. The CDR3 contains 12 residues. Written as DNA, the CDR3 is TGCGCCAGCAGCTTGGCGGGAGTACCCCTCCACTTT. Its protein product is CASSLAGVPLHF. Using reference TRBV5-1 and TRBJ1-6 for the parts outside the CDR3, the full variable domain is KAGVTQTPRYLIKTRGQQVTLSCSPISGHRSVSWYQQTPGQGLQFLFEYFSETQRNKGNFPGRFSGRQFSNSRSEMNVSTLELGDSALYLCASSLAGVPLHFGNGTRLTVT.

This clonotype has ten or more counts. This chain's CDR3 is CASTTGGGYGYTF. The CDR3 DNA reads TGTGCCAGCACCACAGGGGGCGGCTATGGCTACACCTTC. This chain joins TRBV21-1 and TRBJ1-2; the D call in the table, TRBD1, was not verified against the DNA. TRBV21-1 is flagged as a pseudogene. The CDR3 runs 13 residues.

This chain joins TRBV7-2 and TRBJ2-5, with 11 bases fitting TRBD1. Germline CDR1 and CDR2: SGHTA and FQGNSA. J was trimmed by 1 base and V by 5 bases; bases with no gene match: 3. The CDR3 length is 15 residues. The CDR3 is CASSPDRGRQETQYF. Written as DNA, the CDR3 is TGTGCCAGCAGCCCGGACAGGGGGCGCCAAGAGACCCAGTACTTC.